Presented here are 5 T cell receptor beta chains from one specimen sequenced in a study of shared clonotypes between healthy human individuals. Profiled with immunoSEQ multiplex PCR; TCRdb holds only in-frame clones, not every one. Of a few hundred thousand clones listed, around 90% are singletons. Sequenced input: memory CD8+ T cells sorted from blood. The subset is: CD45RO+ cells pooled with CCR7-negative TemRA cells. These receptors originate from a man between 18 and 35 years old in good health.

The chain recombines TRBV5-1 with TRBJ2-7; no clear D gene. Trimming stripped 4 bases from V and 7 bases from J, with 24 bases between. There are 16 residues in the CDR3. CDR1 and CDR2 (germline): SGHRS, YFSETQ. The CDR3 DNA follows: TGCGCCAGCAGCCCTCCGGTAGGCCCATCGTTGGGGGAGCAGTACTTC. Translating gives CASSPPVGPSLGEQYF.

In this sample, this clone turned up a few times. The rearrangement links TRBV6-5 to TRBJ2-5; D not certain. This CDR3 is built from 16 residues. Looked up from germline, CDR1 is MNHEY and CDR2 is SVGAGI. V lost 4 bases and J 1 base, leaving 16 bases between the germline ends. The CDR3 here is CASSSIEDRFQETQYF. The CDR3 DNA is TGTGCCAGCAGTTCGATAGAAGACCGCTTCCAAGAGACCCAGTACTTC.

The chain recombines TRBV11-2 with TRBJ1-1; 7 bases are shared with TRBD1. The V gene end was trimmed by 5 bases and the J gene end by 9 bases; junction bases not matched to a gene: 9. The CDR3 is 13 amino acids. CDR1 and CDR2 from the germline V gene are SGHAT and FQNNGV. The CDR3 region has the DNA TGTGCCAGCAGCCCCCCAGACAGGGACAAAGCTTTCTTT. Protein product: CASSPPDRDKAFF. The whole variable domain, remainder taken from reference TRBV11-2 and TRBJ1-1, is EAGVAQSPRYKIIEKRQSVAFWCNPISGHATLYWYQQILGQGPKLLIQFQNNGVVDDSQLPKDRFSAERLKGVDSTLKIQPAKLEDSAVYLCASSPPDRDKAFFGQGTRLTVV.

This clone was observed a handful of times. The chain uses TRBV27 and TRBJ2-2; D is uncertain. Germline V lookup: CDR1 MNHEY, CDR2 SMNVEV (reference sequence). The V and J ends lost 1 base and 1 base respectively, with 1 base between them. CDR3 size: 13 residues. This CDR3 reads CASSLLNTGELFF. For the CDR3, the DNA is TGTGCCAGCAGTTTATTGAACACCGGGGAGCTGTTTTTT.

The chain uses TRBV4-3 and TRBJ2-5; possibly TRBD1 for D (6 bases). CDR1 is LGHNA and CDR2 is YSLEER in the germline V gene. CDR3 length: 15 residues. Trimming cost V 5 bases and J 2 bases, with 15 bases left between them. In DNA form, the CDR3 reads TGCGCCAGCAGCGATAGGGACACCCCTCAAGAGACCCAGTACTTC. Encoded protein: CASSDRDTPQETQYF.